This T cell receptor beta chain was sequenced during a study of identical twins. Points from the study as a whole: The analysis was cross-sectional rather than longitudinal within donors.

One entry per CDR3 protein, called by TCRdb with MiXCR from the 5' RACE reads. The table includes roughly 1.6 million distinct CDR3 sequences, 25% to 35% detected once. Healthy Caucasians supplied all donations. Of note for this clonotype: Its antigen is as yet unknown.

Germline loops: CDR1 LNHDA, CDR2 SQIVND (reference sequence). V shed 4 bases and J shed 5 bases, with 11 bases lying between them. The length of the CDR3 is 13 residues. This chain connects TRBV19 to TRBJ1-1; D is perhaps TRBD1 (6 bases). Material for sequencing was cord blood. This receptor was obtained from a newborn girl in good health. Written as DNA, the CDR3 is TGTGCCAGTAGTACCCAGGGGCTAACTGAAGCTTTCTTT. It encodes CASSTQGLTEAFF.